This T cell receptor (beta chain) was retrieved from a study of blood T cell repertoires in COVID-19. In the study overall: PBMCs, B-cell-depleted T cells, or T cells provided the cDNA or gDNA that made up the material.

This clone was seen once. The CDR3 is 14 residues long. V lost 6 bases, J lost 1 base, and 5 bases stayed unmatched. Germline CDR1 SGHTA, CDR2 FQGNSA. Methods used by the authors: Estimates of nucleated cell counts were drawn from the amplification of reference gene primers. TCRdb's copy holds only in-frame clones and misses some; the assay was immunoSEQ multiplex PCR. D and trimming come from the DNA, and the V and J calls and clone size come from that table. The data contain more than 200,000 clones, around 84% of them singletons. J is TRBJ1-1 and V is TRBV7-2, with 7 bases matching TRBD1. Sequencing input: peripheral blood. The receptor was derived from a woman at least 80 years old with COVID-19, enrolled during active disease. The CDR3 sequence: CASRYDRENTEAFF. Here the CDR3 DNA reads TGTGCCAGCAGATATGACAGGGAGAACACTGAAGCTTTCTTT.